The rows below give T cell receptor beta chains drawn from one sample of a study of beta chain features in type 1 diabetes. Data came from immunoSEQ multiplex PCR; TCRdb stores just in-frame clones and leaves some out. The repertoire consists of roughly 150,000 clones, with around 7.9% occurring once and the leading ten covering 0.5%. Input material: central memory CD4+ T cells from blood. These receptor sequences come from a man between 18 and 35 years old with type 1 diabetes. Each CDR3 is given with its conserved first and last residue. A D gene is named only where the DNA matches it firmly. The size of a clone is reported for some rows only, either as once, few or many, or as a class for expanded clones.

v_call,d_call,j_call,clone_size,cdr3_nt,cdr3_aa
TRBV6-5,TRBD2,TRBJ2-3,few,TGTGCCACCAGAGCGGGGGGCGAGACAGATACGCAGTATTTT,CATRAGGETDTQYF
TRBV21-1,-,TRBJ2-1,few,TGTGCCAGCAGCAAAGGACGGGAATACAATGAGCAGTTCTTC,CASSKGREYNEQFF
TRBV9,-,TRBJ1-3,-,TGTGCCAGCAGGTCGGCTGGAAACACCATATATTTT,CASRSAGNTIYF
TRBV11-2,-,TRBJ2-7,few,TGTGCCAGCAGCCCCTATTACGAGCAGTACTTC,CASSPYYEQYF
TRBV30,-,TRBJ1-1,few,TGTGCCTGGAGTAGGGGCGACAGTTATGCTTTCTTT,CAWSRGDSYAFF
TRBV11-2,-,TRBJ2-6,-,TGTGCCAGCCGCGGAGCCCTGGGTAGGGCCAACGTCCTGACTTTC,CASRGALGRANVLTF
TRBV9,-,TRBJ2-5,few,TGTGCCAGCAGCGTAATGGGACTTAGCGGAGAGACCCAGTACTTC,CASSVMGLSGETQYF
TRBV7-2,-,TRBJ2-7,few,TGTGCCAGCAGCCTAAACAGGGCAATACAGTACTTC,CASSLNRAIQYF
TRBV10-3,TRBD2,TRBJ2-7,-,TGTGCCATCAGTGAGTCAATCCAGCGGGAGGTATCCTACGAGCAGTACTTC,CAISESIQREVSYEQYF
TRBV4-1,-,TRBJ2-2,-,TGCGCCAGCAGCCAACAGACAATAAACACCGGGGAGCTGTTTTTT,CASSQQTINTGELFF
TRBV7-2,-,TRBJ2-5,-,TGTGCCAGCAGCCGTCAGGATTTTTTGGAGACCCAGTACTTC,CASSRQDFLETQYF
TRBV11-2,TRBD2,TRBJ2-7,-,TGTGCCAGCAGCCCTCGGACTAGCGGGGGTGTCGAGTACTTC,CASSPRTSGGVEYF
TRBV9,TRBD1,TRBJ2-3,-,TGTGCCAGCAGCGTCGGGATAACAGGGGCCAGCACAGATACGCAGTATTTT,CASSVGITGASTDTQYF
TRBV4-2,-,TRBJ1-5,-,TGTGCCAGCAGCCAAGATCTAGAGGGCAGCCAGCCCCAGCATTTT,CASSQDLEGSQPQHF
TRBV29-1,-,TRBJ2-5,many,TGCAGCGTTCATGCGTCTCGAGAGACCCAGTACTTC,CSVHASRETQYF
TRBV28,-,TRBJ2-6,-,TGTGCCAGCACCGCCAGGGGGGCTGGGGCCAACGTCCTGACTTTC,CASTARGAGANVLTF
TRBV6-4,-,TRBJ2-3,-,TGTGCCAGCAGTGTCCAGGGGATCGGTACAGATACGCAGTATTTT,CASSVQGIGTDTQYF
TRBV18,-,TRBJ1-3,few,TGTGCCAGCTCACCCTTCCAGGCTGGAAACACCATATATTTT,CASSPFQAGNTIYF
TRBV2,TRBD2,TRBJ2-3,few,TGTGCCAGCAGTGATCGGCGTCTAGCGGGAATCGATACGCAGTATTTT,CASSDRRLAGIDTQYF
TRBV28,-,TRBJ2-1,many,TGTGCCAGCAGCCGCCTCGGGCAGTTCTTC,CASSRLGQFF
TRBV4-3,TRBD2,TRBJ2-3,-,TGCGCCAGCAGTCGAGACCGAATAGCGGGGGGGCGGGCAGATACGCAGTATTTT,CASSRDRIAGGRADTQYF
TRBV20-1,TRBD1,TRBJ1-2,-,TGCAGTGTTGACAGGGGGTATGGCTACACCTTC,CSVDRGYGYTF
TRBV19,-,TRBJ2-5,-,TGTGCCAGTAGTAGCTCGTGGGGGGTCCAAGAGACCCAGTACTTC,CASSSSWGVQETQYF
TRBV18,-,TRBJ2-3,few,TGTGCCAGCTCACCAAGCCAGGAGGCGCATACGCAGTATTTT,CASSPSQEAHTQYF